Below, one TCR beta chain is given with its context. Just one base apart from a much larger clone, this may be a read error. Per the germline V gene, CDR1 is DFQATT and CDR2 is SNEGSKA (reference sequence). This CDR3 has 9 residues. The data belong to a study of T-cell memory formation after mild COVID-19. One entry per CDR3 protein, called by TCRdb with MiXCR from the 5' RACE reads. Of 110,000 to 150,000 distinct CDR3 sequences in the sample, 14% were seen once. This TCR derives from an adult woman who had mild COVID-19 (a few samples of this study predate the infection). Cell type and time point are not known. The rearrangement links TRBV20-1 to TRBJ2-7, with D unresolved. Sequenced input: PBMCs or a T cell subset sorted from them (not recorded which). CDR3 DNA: TGCAGTGCTAGCTACGAGCAGTGCTTC. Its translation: CSASYEQCF.